Listed below are T cell receptor beta chains from one sample, sequenced in a study of T cells of healthy individuals. TCRdb analysed the 5' RACE reads with MiXCR anew, one entry per CDR3 protein. Of 90,000 to 100,000 distinct CDR3 sequences in the sample, approximately 15% were seen once. Every receptor here comes from a human donor in good health. CDR3s include the opening cysteine and the closing phenylalanine or tryptophan. D genes are given only for firm matches. Rows may omit the clone size; those that give it use once, few, many or a size class.

TRBV5-1	TRBD1	.	TRBJ2-7	TGCGCCAGCAGCTTGGATACAGGGGGTTCCTACGAGCAGTACTTC	CASSLDTGGSYEQYF
TRBV20-1	.	few	TRBJ2-3	TGCAGTGCTAGACAGGTGGGGGGAGATACGCAGTATTTT	CSARQVGGDTQYF
TRBV5-1	.	.	TRBJ2-1	TGCGCCAGCAGCTTGGTCTTCAGGACTCTGGTGAGAAGGTATGAGCAGTTCTTC	CASSLVFRTLVRRYEQFF
TRBV24-1	TRBD2	few	TRBJ2-3	TGTGCCACCAGTGATATTAGCGGGGGACGCACAGATACGCAGTATTTT	CATSDISGGRTDTQYF
TRBV5-1	TRBD1	.	TRBJ1-2	TGCGCCAGCAGCTCACAGGGGGTGCCGGGGGCTAATGGCTACACCTTC	CASSSQGVPGANGYTF
TRBV28	.	.	TRBJ2-4	TGTGCCAGCACCCCGGACAGTAAAAACATTCAGTACTTC	CASTPDSKNIQYF
TRBV10-3	.	.	TRBJ2-3	TGTGCCATCAGTGTAAAGGCAGATACGCAGTATTTT	CAISVKADTQYF
TRBV6-5	TRBD2	.	TRBJ2-4	TGTGCCAGCAGATACCGCGGGGGGGACCAAAACATTCAGTACTTC	CASRYRGGDQNIQYF
TRBV12-3/TRBV12-4	.	many	TRBJ2-1	TGTGCCAGCAGTTTGGGACTTTACAATGAGCAGTTCTTC	CASSLGLYNEQFF
TRBV7-2	.	many	TRBJ1-5	TGTGCCAGCAGCTTGGGACGGGGCAATCAGCCCCAGCATTTT	CASSLGRGNQPQHF
TRBV21-1	.	.	TRBJ2-3	TGTGCCAGCGGTATACAGACAAGAGAGCAGAGCACAGATACGCAGTATTTT	CASGIQTREQSTDTQYF
TRBV4-3	.	few	TRBJ2-3	TGCGCCAGCAGCCAAGGGAGGGCTCAAGATACGCAGTATTTT	CASSQGRAQDTQYF
TRBV6-2/TRBV6-3	.	.	TRBJ1-5	TGTGCCAGCACCGACGAGACAGGTAGCAATCAGCCCCAGCATTTT	CASTDETGSNQPQHF
TRBV18	.	many	TRBJ1-4	TGTGCCAGCTCACCACGCCAGGGAATAGAAAAACTGTTTTTT	CASSPRQGIEKLFF
TRBV23-1	.	many	TRBJ2-4	TGCGCCAGAGGGAGCTCCTGGATAGCCAAAAACATTCAGTACTTC	CARGSSWIAKNIQYF
TRBV7-9	TRBD1	.	TRBJ1-4	TGTGCCAGCACGCAAAGACAGGGTGATGAAAAACTGTTTTTT	CASTQRQGDEKLFF
TRBV28	TRBD1	many	TRBJ2-4	TGTGCCAGCAGTCTACCCTGGACAGGGTTTCTTGGAAACATTCAGTACTTC	CASSLPWTGFLGNIQYF
TRBV12-3/TRBV12-4	.	.	TRBJ1-3	TGTGCCAGCTACCACCATTTGTTCTCTGGAAACACCATATATTTT	CASYHHLFSGNTIYF
TRBV11-2	.	few	TRBJ1-1	TGTGCCAGCAGCCATAGGGGGGGGGGAGCGGACACTGAAGCTTTCTTT	CASSHRGGGADTEAFF
TRBV28	.	few	TRBJ2-3	TGTGCCAGCAGTTCCAGGACTACCGATACGCAGTATTTT	CASSSRTTDTQYF
TRBV5-1	TRBD1	.	TRBJ1-1	TGCGCCAGCAGCTTGGACAGGGGGCTGGCTGAAGCTTTCTTT	CASSLDRGLAEAFF
TRBV20-1	TRBD2	.	TRBJ2-3	TGCAGTGCTAGAGATGCCCGACTAGCGGGGTTGACAGATACGCAGTATTTT	CSARDARLAGLTDTQYF
TRBV5-4	TRBD1	.	TRBJ2-7	TGTGCCAGCAGCCTAAGGACAGGCTACGAGCAGTACTTC	CASSLRTGYEQYF
TRBV10-3	.	.	TRBJ2-2	TGTGCCACCTACTGGACTTCTAACACCGGGGAGCTGTTTTTT	CATYWTSNTGELFF
TRBV14	.	many	TRBJ2-5	TGTGCCAGCAGCCAACGAGAGACCCAGTACTTC	CASSQRETQYF
TRBV11-2	.	few	TRBJ2-5	TGTGCCAGCAGCTCGGGCGGGTCCTCACAAGAGACCCAGTACTTC	CASSSGGSSQETQYF
TRBV20-1	.	many	TRBJ1-1	TGCAGTGCTGCCAGACCCGGTTCTGAAGCTTTCTTT	CSAARPGSEAFF
TRBV4-1	.	.	TRBJ2-4	TGCGCCAGCAGCCAAGATCTGGGCCAGGGGCCACCCGGGTCCAAAAACATTCAGTACTTC	CASSQDLGQGPPGSKNIQYF
TRBV12-3/TRBV12-4	TRBD1	.	TRBJ1-5	TGTGCCAGCAGTTTGGACAGGGGAAAGCCCCAGCATTTT	CASSLDRGKPQHF
TRBV25-1	.	few	TRBJ2-6	TGTGCCAGCAGTGACAGGCCCGGGGCCAACGTCCTGACTTTC	CASSDRPGANVLTF
TRBV4-3	TRBD1	.	TRBJ1-2	TGCGCCAGCAGCCCCGGGACAGGGGGCTATGGCTACACCTTC	CASSPGTGGYGYTF
TRBV6-4	TRBD2	.	TRBJ2-3	TGTGCCAGCAGTGATCGGGGGGTATCTAGCACAGATACGCAGTATTTT	CASSDRGVSSTDTQYF
TRBV5-5	TRBD1	many	TRBJ1-1	TGTGCCAGCAGCTACAGTCCCGGGACAGGTTCGAACACTGAAGCTTTCTTT	CASSYSPGTGSNTEAFF
TRBV20-1	TRBD1	.	TRBJ2-7	TGCAGTGCCAGGGTTGGACAGGGTGACGACGAGCAGTACTTC	CSARVGQGDDEQYF
TRBV7-3	.	few	TRBJ2-5	TGTGCCAGCAGCCCCCCGGACCAAGAGACCCAGTACTTC	CASSPPDQETQYF
TRBV28	.	.	TRBJ2-7	TGTGCCAGCAGGGGACCCCCGGAGAGAAACGAGCAGTACTTC	CASRGPPERNEQYF
TRBV5-1	.	.	TRBJ1-1	TGCGCCAGCAGCTTGGCCTTTCGGGACACTGAAGCTTTCTTT	CASSLAFRDTEAFF
TRBV2	TRBD2	.	TRBJ2-7	TGTGCCAGTGGAGATGGACTAGCGGGAGCGAGAGGAACCTACGAGCAGTACTTC	CASGDGLAGARGTYEQYF
TRBV5-6	.	.	TRBJ1-5	TGTGCCAGCAGCTTGGTCACAGCCTATAGCAATCAGCCCCAGCATTTT	CASSLVTAYSNQPQHF
TRBV6-2/TRBV6-3	TRBD2	few	TRBJ2-1	TGTGCCACCCGTTATAGCGGGAACGAGCAGTTCTTC	CATRYSGNEQFF
TRBV4-2	.	few	TRBJ2-5	TGTGCCAGCAGCCAATCTCCCACGAGGGGGTGGACCCAGTACTTC	CASSQSPTRGWTQYF
TRBV5-5	.	.	TRBJ1-5	TGTGCCAGCAGCTTGGCTGGGGATTCCAATCAGCCCCAGCATTTT	CASSLAGDSNQPQHF
TRBV9	.	.	TRBJ2-7	TGTGCCAGCAGCGTAGAAGGGGCGTCCTACGAGCAGTACTTC	CASSVEGASYEQYF
TRBV6-2/TRBV6-3	TRBD1	many	TRBJ2-5	TGTGCCAGCAGTTTCCCGGGACAGCACCAAGAGACCCAGTACTTC	CASSFPGQHQETQYF
TRBV7-9	.	few	TRBJ1-1	TGTGCCAGCCTCACTACCCCGGGGACTGAAGCTTTCTTT	CASLTTPGTEAFF
TRBV29-1	TRBD1	few	TRBJ2-7	TGCAGCGCATCCGGGACAGGGGGCTCCTACGAGCAGTACTTC	CSASGTGGSYEQYF
TRBV6-6	.	.	TRBJ2-1	TGTGCCAGCAGCCCTGGGCAGGAGCAGTTCTTC	CASSPGQEQFF
TRBV20-1	TRBD2	many	TRBJ2-4	TGCAGTGCTTGCCGGACTAGCGGATCAAACATTCAGTACTTC	CSACRTSGSNIQYF
TRBV28	TRBD1	.	TRBJ1-2	TGTGCCAGCAGTTCTGACAGGGTAGGGGGCTACACCTTC	CASSSDRVGGYTF